These T cell receptor beta chains were read from a single sample in a study of cytomegalovirus exposure and HLA in healthy donors. Sequenced by immunoSEQ multiplex PCR; TCRdb stores in-frame clones only, minus some. Of 150,000 to 200,000 clones in the sample, 65% to 90% are singletons; the top ten hold approximately 2.4%. What was sequenced was PBMCs. These receptors were collected from a woman aged 18 to 35 in good health and CMV-seronegative. Both conserved end residues are part of each CDR3. The D gene is left open where the match is weak. Where a row states a size, it is once, few, many or the class of an expanded clone; other rows omit it.

size: .; J: TRBJ1-1; D: .; V: TRBV10-1; DNA: TGCGCCAGCAGCCTTCGGGTGAACACTGAAGCTTTCTTT; CDR3: CASSLRVNTEAFF
size: .; J: TRBJ2-1; D: TRBD1; V: TRBV6-1; DNA: TGTGCCAGCAGTGAATCGGACAGGACGGGCAATGAGCAGTTCTTC; CDR3: CASSESDRTGNEQFF
size: .; J: TRBJ1-3; D: .; V: TRBV29-1; DNA: TGCAGCGTCCTGGGGCCAGGGACTGGAAACACCATATATTTT; CDR3: CSVLGPGTGNTIYF
size: .; J: TRBJ2-2; D: TRBD1; V: TRBV7-2; DNA: TGTGCCAGCAGCTTAGCGGGGACAGGGAACACCGGGGAGCTGTTTTTT; CDR3: CASSLAGTGNTGELFF
size: .; J: TRBJ2-1; D: TRBD2; V: TRBV6-6; DNA: TGTGCCAGCCCCGGGGGGACTGCTCTCCCCAACAATGAGCAGTTCTTC; CDR3: CASPGGTALPNNEQFF
size: .; J: TRBJ1-2; D: .; V: TRBV7-2; DNA: TGTGCCAGCAGCTTGGGTTTGGAGTTTTGGTATGGCTACACCTTC; CDR3: CASSLGLEFWYGYTF
size: .; J: TRBJ2-6; D: TRBD2; V: TRBV7-3; DNA: TGTGCCAGCAGCCCGACTAGCGTTTACTCTGGGGCCAACGTCCTGACTTTC; CDR3: CASSPTSVYSGANVLTF
size: .; J: TRBJ1-1; D: TRBD1; V: TRBV5-1; DNA: TGCGCCAGCAGCTCGGGACAGGCGACTGAAGCTTTCTTT; CDR3: CASSSGQATEAFF
size: .; J: TRBJ2-7; D: .; V: TRBV29-1; DNA: TGCAGCGTTGAAGGGCTCGACTCCAACGAGCAGTACTTC; CDR3: CSVEGLDSNEQYF
size: .; J: TRBJ1-2; D: TRBD1; V: TRBV2; DNA: TGTGCCAGCAGCAACAGGGGCGGCTACACCTTC; CDR3: CASSNRGGYTF
size: .; J: TRBJ2-2; D: .; V: TRBV7-6; DNA: TGTGCCAGCAGCTTAGTGCAGGGGCGCGGCACCGGGGAGCTGTTTTTT; CDR3: CASSLVQGRGTGELFF
size: once; J: TRBJ2-1; D: .; V: TRBV19; DNA: TGTGCCAGTAGCCCAGACACACGCTCCTACAATGAGCAGTTCTTC; CDR3: CASSPDTRSYNEQFF
size: .; J: TRBJ2-4; D: TRBD1; V: TRBV4-1; DNA: TGCGCCAGCAGCCAAGATCGGGGGGACAGGGGAATAATTCAGTACTTC; CDR3: CASSQDRGDRGIIQYF
size: .; J: TRBJ1-2; D: TRBD1; V: TRBV7-6; DNA: TGTGCCAGCAGCGCGGGACAGGGGTATGGCTACACCTTC; CDR3: CASSAGQGYGYTF
size: .; J: TRBJ1-1; D: .; V: TRBV7-8; DNA: TGTGCCAGCAGCTTACAGGATCCCACTGAAGCTTTCTTT; CDR3: CASSLQDPTEAFF
size: .; J: TRBJ2-2; D: .; V: TRBV10-3; DNA: TGTGCCATGAAATTCAGTGAGGCCGGGGAGCTGTTTTTT; CDR3: CAMKFSEAGELFF
size: few; J: TRBJ2-5; D: TRBD1; V: TRBV2; DNA: TGTGCCAGCACCAAGTACCGGGACAGGCAAGAGACCCAGTACTTC; CDR3: CASTKYRDRQETQYF
size: .; J: TRBJ1-2; D: TRBD1; V: TRBV2; DNA: TGTGCCAGCAGCCCGGGACAGGGCCGTGGCTACACCTTC; CDR3: CASSPGQGRGYTF
size: .; J: TRBJ1-5; D: TRBD1; V: TRBV4-1; DNA: TGCGCCAGCAGCCAACATCGGACAGGGGGCGGTGGCAATCAGCCCCAGCATTTT; CDR3: CASSQHRTGGGGNQPQHF
size: .; J: TRBJ2-7; D: .; V: TRBV5-8; DNA: TGTGCCAGCAGTACTAACACACAGGGGGGGGGATCCTACGAGCAGTACTTC; CDR3: CASSTNTQGGGSYEQYF
size: .; J: TRBJ1-1; D: TRBD1; V: TRBV5-1; DNA: TGCGCCAGCAGCTTGAGGACAGGGGGTCTGAACACTGAAGCTTTCTTT; CDR3: CASSLRTGGLNTEAFF
size: .; J: TRBJ2-7; D: .; V: TRBV30; DNA: TGTGCCTGGAGGGTAAGAGCCTACGAGCAGTACTTC; CDR3: CAWRVRAYEQYF
size: .; J: TRBJ1-3; D: TRBD1; V: TRBV7-2; DNA: TGTGCCAGCAGCTTTGGGACAGCCGAGGGAAACACCATATATTTT; CDR3: CASSFGTAEGNTIYF
size: .; J: TRBJ2-7; D: .; V: TRBV28; DNA: TGTGCCAGCGTCCCAGGGGAGCGGTACGAGCAGTACTTC; CDR3: CASVPGERYEQYF
size: .; J: TRBJ2-7; D: TRBD2; V: TRBV27; DNA: TGTGCCAGCAGTTCCCGGCGGGGGGAGAGGGAGCAGTACTTC; CDR3: CASSSRRGEREQYF
size: .; J: TRBJ2-5; D: TRBD1; V: TRBV5-1; DNA: TGCGCCAGCAGCTTGGAAGGGGGCCCGGAGACCCAGTACTTC; CDR3: CASSLEGGPETQYF
size: .; J: TRBJ2-7; D: TRBD2; V: TRBV7-8; DNA: TGTGCCAGCACCCTGGGGGGAGCGGGGGCGGGGGCCGAGCAGTACTTC; CDR3: CASTLGGAGAGAEQYF
size: .; J: TRBJ2-5; D: .; V: TRBV10-3; DNA: TGTGCCATCAGTGGGGGGGTGAGGTCCCAAGAGACCCAGTACTTC; CDR3: CAISGGVRSQETQYF
size: .; J: TRBJ2-6; D: .; V: TRBV5-1; DNA: TGCGCCAGCAAACCGGCCAAGACATCTGGGGCCAACGTCCTGACTTTC; CDR3: CASKPAKTSGANVLTF
size: few; J: TRBJ1-5; D: TRBD1; V: TRBV7-2; DNA: TGTGCCAGCAGCTTAAGAGGACAGGGGCATCAGCCCCAGCATTTT; CDR3: CASSLRGQGHQPQHF
size: .; J: TRBJ2-7; D: TRBD1; V: TRBV4-3; DNA: TGCGCCAGCAGCCGCCGGGACAGGCCCTACGAGCAGTACTTC; CDR3: CASSRRDRPYEQYF
size: .; J: TRBJ1-2; D: .; V: TRBV6-1; DNA: TGTGCCAGCTCGGGGGGCGCCTACTATGGCTACACCTTC; CDR3: CASSGGAYYGYTF
size: .; J: TRBJ2-2; D: .; V: TRBV4-2; DNA: TGTGCCAGCAGCCAAGATCAGGACGGGGAGCTGTTTTTT; CDR3: CASSQDQDGELFF
size: few; J: TRBJ2-5; D: .; V: TRBV4-2; DNA: TGTGCCAGCAGCCAAGGAGCAGAGACCCAGTACTTC; CDR3: CASSQGAETQYF
size: once; J: TRBJ2-7; D: TRBD1; V: TRBV5-6; DNA: TGTGCCAGCAGCTGGGTAACAGGGGGCCTCTACGAGCAGTACTTC; CDR3: CASSWVTGGLYEQYF
size: few; J: TRBJ2-7; D: .; V: TRBV19; DNA: TGTGCCAGTTCACCCAGCAGAGGAGGGATCTCCTACGAGCAGTACTTC; CDR3: CASSPSRGGISYEQYF
size: .; J: TRBJ1-2; D: .; V: TRBV6-1; DNA: TGTGCCAGCAGTGAACAGAACTATGGCTACACCTTC; CDR3: CASSEQNYGYTF
size: .; J: TRBJ1-1; D: .; V: TRBV7-6; DNA: TGTGCCAGCAGTGGTCGGGGGGCAACTGAAGCTTTCTTT; CDR3: CASSGRGATEAFF
size: .; J: TRBJ1-1; D: TRBD1; V: TRBV19; DNA: TGTGCCAGTAGTCCTGGGGACAGGGGAGGTCACACTGAAGCTTTCTTT; CDR3: CASSPGDRGGHTEAFF
size: .; J: TRBJ2-7; D: TRBD1; V: TRBV11-2; DNA: TGTGCCAGCAGCCCCCGGACAGGGAGCGACGAGCAGTACTTC; CDR3: CASSPRTGSDEQYF
size: .; J: TRBJ1-1; D: TRBD1; V: TRBV4-1; DNA: TGCGCCAGCAGCCAGCGAACAGGGGACACTGAAGCTTTCTTT; CDR3: CASSQRTGDTEAFF